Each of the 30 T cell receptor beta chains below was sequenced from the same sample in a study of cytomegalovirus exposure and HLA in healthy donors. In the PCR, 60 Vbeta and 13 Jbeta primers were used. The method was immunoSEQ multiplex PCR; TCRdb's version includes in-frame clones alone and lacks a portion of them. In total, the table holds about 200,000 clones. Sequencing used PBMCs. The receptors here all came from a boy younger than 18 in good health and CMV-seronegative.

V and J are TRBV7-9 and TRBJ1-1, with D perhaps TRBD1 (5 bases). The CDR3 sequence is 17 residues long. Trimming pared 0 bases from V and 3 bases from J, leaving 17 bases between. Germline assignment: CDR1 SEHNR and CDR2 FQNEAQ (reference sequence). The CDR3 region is CASSLALAGMRHTEAFF. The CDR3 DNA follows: TGTGCCAGCAGCTTAGCGCTGGCAGGGATGAGGCACACTGAAGCTTTCTTT. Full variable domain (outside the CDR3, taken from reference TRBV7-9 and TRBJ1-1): DTGVSQNPRHKITKRGQNVTFRCDPISEHNRLYWYRQTLGQGPEFLTYFQNEAQLEKSRLLSDRFSAERPKGSFSTLEIQRTEQGDSAMYLCASSLALAGMRHTEAFFGQGTRLTVV.

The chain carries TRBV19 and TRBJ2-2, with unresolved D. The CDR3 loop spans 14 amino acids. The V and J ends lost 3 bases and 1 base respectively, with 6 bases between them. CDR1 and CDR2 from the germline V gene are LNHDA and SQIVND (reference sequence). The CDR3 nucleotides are TGTGCCAGTAGTATTCGAGAGAACACCGGGGAGCTGTTTTTT. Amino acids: CASSIRENTGELFF.

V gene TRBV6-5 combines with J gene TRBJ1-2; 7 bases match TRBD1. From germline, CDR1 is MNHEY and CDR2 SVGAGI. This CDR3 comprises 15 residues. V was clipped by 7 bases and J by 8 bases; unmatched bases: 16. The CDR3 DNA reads TGTGCCAGCACCAAGGATAGGGGGCAGACGGAAGGCTACACCTTC. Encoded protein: CASTKDRGQTEGYTF.

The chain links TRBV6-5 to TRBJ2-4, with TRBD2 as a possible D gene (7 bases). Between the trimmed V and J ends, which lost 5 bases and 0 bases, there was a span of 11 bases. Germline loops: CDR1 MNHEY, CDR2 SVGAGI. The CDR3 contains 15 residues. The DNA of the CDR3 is TGTGCCAGCAGTAGGGGGGGGATAGCCAAAAACATTCAGTACTTC. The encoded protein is CASSRGGIAKNIQYF.

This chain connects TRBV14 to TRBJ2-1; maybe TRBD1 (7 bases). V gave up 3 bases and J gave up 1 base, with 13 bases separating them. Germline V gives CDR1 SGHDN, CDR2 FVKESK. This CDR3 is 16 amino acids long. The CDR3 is CASSHGRGASYNEQFF. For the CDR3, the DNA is TGTGCCAGCAGCCACGGCAGGGGGGCATCCTACAATGAGCAGTTCTTC.

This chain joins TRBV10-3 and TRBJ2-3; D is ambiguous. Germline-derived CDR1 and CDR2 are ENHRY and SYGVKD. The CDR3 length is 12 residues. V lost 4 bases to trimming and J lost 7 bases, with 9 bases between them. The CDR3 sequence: CAISGRSNTQYF. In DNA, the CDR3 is TGTGCCATCAGTGGGAGAAGTAATACGCAGTATTTT.

The CDR3 sequence: CASSLRGQIYEQYF. In nucleotides, the CDR3 is TGTGCCAGCAGCTTGAGAGGACAGATCTACGAGCAGTACTTC. V is TRBV7-2 and J is TRBJ2-7, with D possibly being TRBD1 (6 bases). This CDR3 is 14 amino acids long. The ends were cut back, 3 bases at V and 3 bases at J, with 12 bases in the middle. Germline CDR1 is SGHTA and CDR2 is FQGNSA.

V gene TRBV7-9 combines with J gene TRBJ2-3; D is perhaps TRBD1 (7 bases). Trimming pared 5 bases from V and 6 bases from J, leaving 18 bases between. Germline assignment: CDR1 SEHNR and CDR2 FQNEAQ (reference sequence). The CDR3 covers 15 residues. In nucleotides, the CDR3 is TGTGCCAGCAGCGATTCGACAGGGACTCGGGATACGCAGTATTTT. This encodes CASSDSTGTRDTQYF.

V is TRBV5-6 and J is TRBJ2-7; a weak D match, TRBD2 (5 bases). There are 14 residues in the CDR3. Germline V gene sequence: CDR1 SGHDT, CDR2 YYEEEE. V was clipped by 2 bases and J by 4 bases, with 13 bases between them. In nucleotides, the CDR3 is TGTGCCAGCAGCTTCGGACTCATCTCTTACGAGCAGTACTTC. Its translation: CASSFGLISYEQYF.

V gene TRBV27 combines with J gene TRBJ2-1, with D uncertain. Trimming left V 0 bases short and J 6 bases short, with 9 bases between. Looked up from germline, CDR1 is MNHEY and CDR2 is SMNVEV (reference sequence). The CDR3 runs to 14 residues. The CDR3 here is CASSLSYSSNEQFF. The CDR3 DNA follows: TGTGCCAGCAGTTTATCTTATTCTTCCAATGAGCAGTTCTTC.

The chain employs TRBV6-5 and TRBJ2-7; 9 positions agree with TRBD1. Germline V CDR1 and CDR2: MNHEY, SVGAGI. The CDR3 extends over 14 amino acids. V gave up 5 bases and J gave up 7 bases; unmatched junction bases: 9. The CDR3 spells CASSDRDRAWEQYF. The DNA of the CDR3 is TGTGCCAGCAGTGACCGGGACAGGGCTTGGGAGCAGTACTTC.

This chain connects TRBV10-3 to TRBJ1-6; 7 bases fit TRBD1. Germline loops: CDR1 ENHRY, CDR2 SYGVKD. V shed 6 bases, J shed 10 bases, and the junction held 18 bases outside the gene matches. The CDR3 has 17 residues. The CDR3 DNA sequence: TGTGCCATCAGGGGATCCCGGGACAGCCGAGGTCCGTCACCCCTCCACTTT. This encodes CAIRGSRDSRGPSPLHF.

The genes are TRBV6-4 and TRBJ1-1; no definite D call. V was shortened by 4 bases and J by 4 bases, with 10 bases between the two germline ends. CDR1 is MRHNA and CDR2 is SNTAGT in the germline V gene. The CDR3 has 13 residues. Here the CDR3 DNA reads TGTGCCAGCAGTGTCGAGGGAGGCACTGAAGCTTTCTTT. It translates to CASSVEGGTEAFF.

The CDR3 bases are TGTGCCAGCAGCGTAGGCGCTAGGAGGGCCCTAGATACGCAGTATTTT. Encoded protein: CASSVGARRALDTQYF. The chain joins TRBV9 to TRBJ2-3; TRBD2 is a possible D gene (6 bases). The CDR3 length is 16 residues. The V end was cut by 0 bases, the J end by 5 bases, with 16 bases between. Per germline, CDR1 SGDLS and CDR2 YYNGEE.

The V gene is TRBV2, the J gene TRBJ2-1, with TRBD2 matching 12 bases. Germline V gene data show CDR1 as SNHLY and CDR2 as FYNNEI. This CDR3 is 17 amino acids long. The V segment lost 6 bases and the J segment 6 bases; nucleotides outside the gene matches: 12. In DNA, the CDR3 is TGTGCCAGCAGGCTAGCGGGGGGGCCAGCAAGAGGCAATGAGCAGTTCTTC. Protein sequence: CASRLAGGPARGNEQFF.

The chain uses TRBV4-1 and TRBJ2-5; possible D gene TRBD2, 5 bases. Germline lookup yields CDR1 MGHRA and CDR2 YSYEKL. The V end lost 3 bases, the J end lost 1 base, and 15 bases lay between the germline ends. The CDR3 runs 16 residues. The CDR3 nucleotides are TGCGCCAGCAGCCACCAAGGAGGACCGCGCCAAGAGACCCAGTACTTC. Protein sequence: CASSHQGGPRQETQYF.

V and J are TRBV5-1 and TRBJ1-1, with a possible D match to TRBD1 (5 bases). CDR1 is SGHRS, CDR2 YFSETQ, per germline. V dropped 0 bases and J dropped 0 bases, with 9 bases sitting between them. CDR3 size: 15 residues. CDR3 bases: TGCGCCAGCAGCTTGGCCGGGGGGATGAACACTGAAGCTTTCTTT. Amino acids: CASSLAGGMNTEAFF.

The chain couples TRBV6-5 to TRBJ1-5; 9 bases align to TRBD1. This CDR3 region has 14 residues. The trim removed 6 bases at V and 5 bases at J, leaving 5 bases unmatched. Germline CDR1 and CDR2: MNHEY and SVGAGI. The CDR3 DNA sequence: TGTGCCAGCAGCCCCGGACAGGGGCATCAGCCCCAGCATTTT. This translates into CASSPGQGHQPQHF.

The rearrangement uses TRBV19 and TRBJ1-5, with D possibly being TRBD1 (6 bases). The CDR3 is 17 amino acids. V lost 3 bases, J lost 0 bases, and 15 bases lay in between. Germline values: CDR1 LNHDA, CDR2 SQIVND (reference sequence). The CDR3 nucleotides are TGTGCCAGTAGTATCGGACAGTACACCGTTAGCAATCAGCCCCAGCATTTT. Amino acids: CASSIGQYTVSNQPQHF.

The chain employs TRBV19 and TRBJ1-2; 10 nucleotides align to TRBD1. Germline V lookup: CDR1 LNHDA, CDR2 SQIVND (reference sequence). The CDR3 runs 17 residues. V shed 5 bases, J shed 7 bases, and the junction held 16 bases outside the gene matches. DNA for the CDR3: TGTGCCAGTAGTGCTGACAGGGGGCGAAGGATCGTCTCTGGCTACACCTTC. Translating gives CASSADRGRRIVSGYTF. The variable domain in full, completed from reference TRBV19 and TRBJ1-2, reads DGGITQSPKYLFRKEGQNVTLSCEQNLNHDAMYWYRQDPGQGLRLIYYSQIVNDFQKGDIAEGYSVSREKKESFPLTVTSAQKNPTAFYLCASSADRGRRIVSGYTFGSGTRLTVV.

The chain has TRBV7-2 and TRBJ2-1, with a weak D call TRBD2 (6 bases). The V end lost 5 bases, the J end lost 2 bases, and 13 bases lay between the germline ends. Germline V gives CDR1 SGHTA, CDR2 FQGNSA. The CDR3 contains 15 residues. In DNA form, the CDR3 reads TGTGCCAGCAGCCCCCTCGGGACTGCCTACAATGAGCAGTTCTTC. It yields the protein CASSPLGTAYNEQFF.

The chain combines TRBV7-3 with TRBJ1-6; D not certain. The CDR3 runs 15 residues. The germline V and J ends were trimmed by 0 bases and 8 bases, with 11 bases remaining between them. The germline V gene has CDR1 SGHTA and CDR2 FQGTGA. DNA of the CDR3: TGTGCCAGCAGCTTAACGTCCGGGAGGTATTCACCCCTCCACTTT. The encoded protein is CASSLTSGRYSPLHF.

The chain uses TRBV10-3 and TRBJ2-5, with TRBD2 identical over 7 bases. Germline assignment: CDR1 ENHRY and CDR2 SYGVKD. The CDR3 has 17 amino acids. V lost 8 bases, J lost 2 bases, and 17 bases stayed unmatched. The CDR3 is CAIVSSRASGVQETQYF. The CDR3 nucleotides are TGTGCCATCGTTTCCTCACGGGCTAGCGGAGTTCAAGAGACCCAGTACTTC.

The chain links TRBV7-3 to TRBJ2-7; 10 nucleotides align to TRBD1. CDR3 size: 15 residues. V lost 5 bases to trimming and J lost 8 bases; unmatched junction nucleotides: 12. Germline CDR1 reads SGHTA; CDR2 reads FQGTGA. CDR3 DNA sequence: TGTGCCAGCAGCCCCAGCGGGACAGGGGCCCACAAGCAGTACTTC. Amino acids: CASSPSGTGAHKQYF.

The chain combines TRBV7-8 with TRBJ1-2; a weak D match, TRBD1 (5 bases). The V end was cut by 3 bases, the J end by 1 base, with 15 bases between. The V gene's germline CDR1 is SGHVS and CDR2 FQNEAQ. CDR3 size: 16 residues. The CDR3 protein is CASSFDAPGGNYGYTF. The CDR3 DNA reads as TGTGCCAGCAGCTTCGACGCCCCGGGGGGTAACTATGGCTACACCTTC.

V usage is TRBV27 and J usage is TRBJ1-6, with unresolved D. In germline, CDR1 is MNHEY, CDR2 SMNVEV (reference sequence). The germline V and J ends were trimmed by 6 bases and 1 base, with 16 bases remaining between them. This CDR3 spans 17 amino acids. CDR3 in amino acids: CASSPLARGSYNSPLHF. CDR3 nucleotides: TGTGCCAGCAGCCCCCTTGCTCGGGGTTCCTATAATTCACCCCTCCACTTT.

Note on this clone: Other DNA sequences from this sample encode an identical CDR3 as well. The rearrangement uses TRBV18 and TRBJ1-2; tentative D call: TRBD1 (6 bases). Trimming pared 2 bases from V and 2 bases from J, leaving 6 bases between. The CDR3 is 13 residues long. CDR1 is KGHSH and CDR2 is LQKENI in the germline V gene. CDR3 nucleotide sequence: TGTGCCAGCTCACCAGGACAGAACTATGGCTACACCTTC. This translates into CASSPGQNYGYTF.

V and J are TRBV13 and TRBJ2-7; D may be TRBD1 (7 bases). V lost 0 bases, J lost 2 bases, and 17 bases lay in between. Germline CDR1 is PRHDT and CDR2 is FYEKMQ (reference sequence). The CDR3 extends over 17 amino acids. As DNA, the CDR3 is TGTGCCAGCAGCTTAGGTTACCGGGGGCAGGGGGCCTACGAGCAGTACTTC. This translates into CASSLGYRGQGAYEQYF.

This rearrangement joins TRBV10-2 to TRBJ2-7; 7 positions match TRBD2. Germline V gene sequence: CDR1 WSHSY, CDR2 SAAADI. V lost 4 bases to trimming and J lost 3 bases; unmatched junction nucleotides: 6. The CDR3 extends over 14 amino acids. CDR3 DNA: TGCGCCAGCAGTGTTGGGGGGGGAGTCTACGAGCAGTACTTC. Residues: CASSVGGGVYEQYF.

In DNA, the CDR3 is TGTGCCAGCAGCTCCTCCACCACAGTTCGGAAGGGCTACACCTTC. It is translated as CASSSSTTVRKGYTF. The rearrangement links TRBV7-2 to TRBJ1-2; unclear D gene. The CDR3 length is 15 residues. V lost 4 bases, J lost 8 bases, and 20 bases lay in between. Per germline, CDR1 SGHTA and CDR2 FQGNSA.